These T cell receptor beta chains were read from a single sample in a study of blood T cell repertoires in COVID-19. Profiled with immunoSEQ multiplex PCR; TCRdb holds only in-frame clones, not every one. This sample has some 200,000 clones, with around nine tenths found just once. Sequencing used peripheral blood. All receptors come from a man in his 70s with acute or convalescent COVID-19. The CDR3 runs from the conserved cysteine through the conserved F or W. A D gene is named only where the DNA matches it firmly.

d_call,j_call,v_call,cdr3_aa
-,TRBJ2-7,TRBV2,CASSTDRTGYEQYF
TRBD1,TRBJ2-1,TRBV2,CASSAGTGVGEQFF
-,TRBJ2-6,TRBV18,CASSPEGQAVLTF
TRBD2,TRBJ2-2,TRBV10-3,CAISGSPTSGESYGELFF
-,TRBJ2-3,TRBV3-1/TRBV3-2,CASSPRSNTDTQYF
TRBD2,TRBJ2-3,TRBV12-5,CASGWGGASGRGKQYF
TRBD1,TRBJ1-2,TRBV7-2,CASSLRTGLVNYGYTF
TRBD1,TRBJ1-1,TRBV27,CASSPDRQGVYGNTEAFF
-,TRBJ1-6,TRBV19,CASTPTGWNSPLHF
TRBD1,TRBJ1-4,TRBV7-9,CASRTGWDEKLFF
-,TRBJ2-1,TRBV24-1,CATSDPTSPRPNEQFF
-,TRBJ1-2,TRBV11-2,CASSPDRNYGYTF
-,TRBJ2-7,TRBV5-8,CASSSDKYEQYF
-,TRBJ1-5,TRBV29-1,CSAGGGMDQPQHF
TRBD1,TRBJ1-4,TRBV7-9,CASSVGQGRTNEKLFF
-,TRBJ1-1,TRBV9,CASSVEEGRGNTEAFF
-,TRBJ2-7,TRBV5-4,CASTLTGTWPYEQYF
-,TRBJ2-2,TRBV27,CASSSPTGDTNTGELFF
-,TRBJ2-5,TRBV5-5,CASSQPGVGETQYF
-,TRBJ2-7,TRBV10-3,CAISIQDSYSYEQYF
-,TRBJ1-1,TRBV4-2,CASSQDSGGWTEAFF
TRBD2,TRBJ2-5,TRBV19,CASSTLLAGGETQYF
-,TRBJ1-1,TRBV5-4,CASSYVTGNTEAFF